Presented here are 4 T cell receptor beta chains from one specimen sequenced in a study of cytomegalovirus exposure and HLA in healthy donors. 13 Jbeta primers and 60 Vbeta primers were used for the PCR. TCRdb's copy holds only in-frame clones and misses some; the assay was immunoSEQ multiplex PCR. The sample lists approximately 97,000 clones, 63% seen once, with about 4.5% in the top ten. The sample taken for sequencing was PBMCs. The receptors were gathered from a human donor in good health.

The sample holds one count of this clone. The gene calls are TRBV4-1 and TRBJ1-2, with D hard to call. CDR1 is MGHRA and CDR2 is YSYEKL in the germline V gene. Trimming cost V 4 bases and J 1 base, with 13 bases left between them. This CDR3 has 15 amino acids. The CDR3 is CASSPGGISNYGYTF. DNA of the CDR3: TGCGCCAGCAGCCCTGGAGGAATCAGTAACTATGGCTACACCTTC.

This clone showed up just a few times. The rearrangement links TRBV10-1 to TRBJ2-1; 7 bases agree with TRBD2. Per the germline V gene, CDR1 is WNHNN and CDR2 is SYGVQD (reference sequence). This CDR3 is built from 13 residues. Trimming cost V 6 bases and J 5 bases; bases outside gene matches: 4. The DNA of the CDR3 is TGCGCCAGCAGCGCGAGCGGGGACAATGAGCAGTTCTTC. It is translated as CASSASGDNEQFF.

V is TRBV5-4 and J is TRBJ2-1; 10 bases agree with TRBD2. The CDR3 totals 18 residues. The germline gives CDR1 SGHNT, CDR2 YYREEE (reference sequence). The J segment lost 0 bases and the V segment lost 0 bases, leaving 6 bases of the junction unmatched. CDR3: CASSLGTSGVGSYNEQFF. DNA of the CDR3: TGTGCCAGCAGCTTGGGGACTAGCGGAGTAGGCTCCTACAATGAGCAGTTCTTC.

This clone was counted a few times. The genes are TRBV7-9 and TRBJ2-5, with D unresolved. CDR1 SEHNR and CDR2 FQNEAQ come from the germline V gene (reference sequence). Trimming took off 4 bases at V and 3 bases at J, with 12 bases between the two ends. The CDR3 extends over 14 amino acids. CDR3 region: CASSSPGAKETQYF. The CDR3 nucleotides read TGTGCCAGCAGCTCCCCCGGAGCCAAAGAGACCCAGTACTTC.